These 9 T cell receptor beta chains share one sample of origin, sequenced in a study of blood T cell repertoires in COVID-19. The table came from immunoSEQ multiplex PCR; TCRdb's copy has only in-frame clones and leaves some out. The table has 200,000 to 250,000 clones, approximately 83% seen once. Source material: peripheral blood. The receptors here all came from a woman aged 50 to 60 with acute or convalescent COVID-19.

This clone was seen just once. The V and J genes are TRBV24-1 and TRBJ2-1; 10 nucleotides agree with TRBD1. The V segment lost 9 bases and the J segment 0 bases; nucleotides outside the gene matches: 7. Germline V gives CDR1 KGHDR, CDR2 SFDVKD. This CDR3 is 16 amino acids long. The CDR3 sequence is CATSDRGRSSYNEQFF. DNA for the CDR3: TGTGCCACCTCTGACAGGGGGCGAAGCTCCTACAATGAGCAGTTCTTC.

This clone was found a few times. V is TRBV5-1 and J is TRBJ2-5; TRBD2 aligns across 9 bases. There are 15 residues in the CDR3. V shed 7 bases, J shed 5 bases, and the junction held 12 bases outside the gene matches. The V gene's germline CDR1 is SGHRS and CDR2 YFSETQ. The chain's CDR3 is CASGESSGSRETQYF. The CDR3 nucleotides read TGCGCCAGCGGAGAAAGTAGCGGGAGCCGGGAGACCCAGTACTTC. Variable domain in full (rest from reference TRBV5-1 and TRBJ2-5): KAGVTQTPRYLIKTRGQQVTLSCSPISGHRSVSWYQQTPGQGLQFLFEYFSETQRNKGNFPGRFSGRQFSNSRSEMNVSTLELGDSALYLCASGESSGSRETQYFGPGTRLLVL.

V usage is TRBV7-8 and J usage is TRBJ1-5; the D is unclear. The CDR3 runs 15 residues. CDR1 is SGHVS and CDR2 is FQNEAQ in the germline V gene. Trimming shortened V by 5 bases and J by 4 bases, and 15 bases separated the two germline ends. The CDR3 loop is CASSPSGRDNQPQHF. The CDR3 DNA follows: TGTGCCAGCAGCCCTAGTGGGCGGGATAATCAGCCCCAGCATTTT.

There are many counts of this clone. This chain links TRBV10-3 with TRBJ2-7; 12 nucleotides align to TRBD2. CDR1 and CDR2 (germline): ENHRY, SYGVKD. This CDR3 is 16 amino acids long. The V and J ends lost 2 bases and 5 bases, in that order; junction bases with no gene match: 7. The CDR3 reads CAISEPSSGRDHEQYF. For the CDR3, the DNA is TGTGCCATCAGTGAGCCCTCTAGCGGGAGGGACCACGAGCAGTACTTC.

V usage is TRBV9 and J usage is TRBJ1-4, with D possibly matching TRBD1 (6 bases). Germline V gene sequence: CDR1 SGDLS, CDR2 YYNGEE. This CDR3 region has 15 residues. Trimming took off 4 bases at V and 4 bases at J, with 14 bases between the two ends. The CDR3 loop reads CASSPRGTINEKLFF. The CDR3, as DNA: TGTGCCAGCAGCCCCAGGGGAACAATTAATGAAAAACTGTTTTTT. Complete variable domain (other parts from reference TRBV9 and TRBJ1-4): DSGVTQTPKHLITATGQRVTLRCSPRSGDLSVYWYQQSLDQGLQFLIQYYNGEERAKGNILERFSAQQFPDLHSELNLSSLELGDSALYFCASSPRGTINEKLFFGSGTQLSVL.

The chain joins TRBV11-2 to TRBJ2-7, with 8 bases lining up with TRBD1. There are 11 residues in the CDR3. Per germline, CDR1 SGHAT and CDR2 FQNNGV. J was trimmed by 12 bases and V by 3 bases; bases with no gene match: 4. CDR3: CASSLGQVRYF. The CDR3 coding sequence is TGTGCCAGCAGCTTGGGACAGGTGCGGTACTTC. The variable domain in full, completed from reference TRBV11-2 and TRBJ2-7, reads EAGVAQSPRYKIIEKRQSVAFWCNPISGHATLYWYQQILGQGPKLLIQFQNNGVVDDSQLPKDRFSAERLKGVDSTLKIQPAKLEDSAVYLCASSLGQVRYFGPGTRLTVT.

CDR3 DNA: TGTGCCAGCAGCTACGGACAGGGGGCTTACACCGGGGAGCTGTTTTTT. It specifies CASSYGQGAYTGELFF. This rearrangement joins TRBV5-6 to TRBJ2-2; TRBD1 agrees at 11 bases. Trimming cost V 3 bases and J 3 bases; bases outside gene matches: 4. The CDR3 contains 16 residues. The germline CDR1 and CDR2 sequences are SGHDT and YYEEEE.

The sample holds one count of this clone. At one boundary the junction diverges from the germline segment, which might be a read error. The V gene is TRBV18, the J gene TRBJ1-5, with D tentatively TRBD1 (6 bases). From germline, CDR1 is KGHSH and CDR2 LQKENI. The CDR3 length is 16 residues. In nucleotides, the CDR3 is TGTGCCAGCTCAGCACCGACAGGATATAGCAATCAGCCCCAGCATTTT. This translates into CASSAPTGYSNQPQHF.

This clone was detected once. This rearrangement joins TRBV27 to TRBJ2-1, with TRBD2 matching over 8 bases. CDR3 length: 14 residues. The ends lost 10 bases at V and 4 bases at J; junction bases unmatched: 9. Germline lookup yields CDR1 MNHEY and CDR2 SMNVEV (reference sequence). This CDR3 is CATAPSGLYNEQFF. In DNA, the CDR3 is TGTGCCACCGCTCCTAGCGGGCTGTACAATGAGCAGTTCTTC.